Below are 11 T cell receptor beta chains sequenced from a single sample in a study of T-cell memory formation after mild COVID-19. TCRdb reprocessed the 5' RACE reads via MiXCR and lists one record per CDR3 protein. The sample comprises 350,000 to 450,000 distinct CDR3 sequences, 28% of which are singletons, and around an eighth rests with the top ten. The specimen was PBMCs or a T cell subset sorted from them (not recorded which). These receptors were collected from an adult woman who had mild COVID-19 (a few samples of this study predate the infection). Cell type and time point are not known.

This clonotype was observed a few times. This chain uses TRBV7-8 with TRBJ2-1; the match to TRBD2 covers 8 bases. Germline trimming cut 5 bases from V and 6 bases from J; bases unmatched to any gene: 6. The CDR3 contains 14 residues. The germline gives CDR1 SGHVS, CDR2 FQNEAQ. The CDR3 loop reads CASSRQRGRNEQFF. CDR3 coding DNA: TGTGCCAGCAGCCGTCAGCGGGGGCGCAATGAGCAGTTCTTC.

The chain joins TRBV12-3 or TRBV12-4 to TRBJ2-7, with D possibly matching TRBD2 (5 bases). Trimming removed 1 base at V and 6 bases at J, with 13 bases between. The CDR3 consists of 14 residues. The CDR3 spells CASSLEGVVPEQYF. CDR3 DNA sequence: TGTGCCAGCAGTTTAGAGGGAGTAGTTCCCGAGCAGTACTTC.

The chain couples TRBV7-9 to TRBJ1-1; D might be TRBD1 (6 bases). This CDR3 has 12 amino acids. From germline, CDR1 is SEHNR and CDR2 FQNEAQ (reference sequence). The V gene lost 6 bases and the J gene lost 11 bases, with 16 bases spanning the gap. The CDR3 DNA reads TGTGCCAGCAGACCACAGGGCGGTTGGGCTTTCTTT. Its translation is CASRPQGGWAFF.

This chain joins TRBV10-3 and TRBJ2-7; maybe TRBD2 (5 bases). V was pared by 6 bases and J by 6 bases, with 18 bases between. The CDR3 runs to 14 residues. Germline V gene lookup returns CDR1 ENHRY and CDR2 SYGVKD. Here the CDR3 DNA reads TGTGCCATCAGGGATACTAGTAGATTGGGCGAGCAGTACTTC. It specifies CAIRDTSRLGEQYF.

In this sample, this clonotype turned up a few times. Written as DNA, the CDR3 is TGTGCCAGCAGTTCCACTCGAGGCGGCACAGATACGCAGTATTTT. Amino acids: CASSSTRGGTDTQYF. This chain links TRBV6-5 with TRBJ2-3; D is unresolved. The CDR3 runs 15 residues. Germline V gene sequence: CDR1 MNHEY, CDR2 SVGAGI. V lost 4 bases, J lost 1 base, and 12 bases lay in between.

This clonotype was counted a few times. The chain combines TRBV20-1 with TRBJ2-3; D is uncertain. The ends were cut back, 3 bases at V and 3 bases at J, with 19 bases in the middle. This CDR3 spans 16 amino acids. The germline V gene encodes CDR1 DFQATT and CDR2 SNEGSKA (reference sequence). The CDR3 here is CSARASVVGWTDTQYF. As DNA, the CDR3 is TGCAGTGCTAGGGCCTCGGTGGTCGGTTGGACAGATACGCAGTATTTT.

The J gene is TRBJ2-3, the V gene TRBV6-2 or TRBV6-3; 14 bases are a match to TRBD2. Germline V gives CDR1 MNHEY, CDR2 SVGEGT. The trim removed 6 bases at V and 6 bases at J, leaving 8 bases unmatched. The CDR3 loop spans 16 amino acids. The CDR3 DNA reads TGTGCCAGCAGGGATGGGACTAGCGGGAGAACGGATACGCAGTATTTT. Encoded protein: CASRDGTSGRTDTQYF.

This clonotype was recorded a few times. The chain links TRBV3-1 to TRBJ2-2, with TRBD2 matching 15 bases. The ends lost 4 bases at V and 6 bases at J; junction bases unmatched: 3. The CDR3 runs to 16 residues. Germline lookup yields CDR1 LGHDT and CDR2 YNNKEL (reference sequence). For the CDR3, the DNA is TGTGCCAGCAGCCTCGGACTAGCGGGAGGGCCCGGGGAGCTGTTTTTT. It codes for CASSLGLAGGPGELFF.

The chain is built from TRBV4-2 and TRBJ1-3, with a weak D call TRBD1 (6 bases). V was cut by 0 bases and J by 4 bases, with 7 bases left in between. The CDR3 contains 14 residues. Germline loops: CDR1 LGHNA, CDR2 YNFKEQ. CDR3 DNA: TGTGCCAGCAGCCAAGATGGACAGGGAAACACCATATATTTT. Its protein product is CASSQDGQGNTIYF.

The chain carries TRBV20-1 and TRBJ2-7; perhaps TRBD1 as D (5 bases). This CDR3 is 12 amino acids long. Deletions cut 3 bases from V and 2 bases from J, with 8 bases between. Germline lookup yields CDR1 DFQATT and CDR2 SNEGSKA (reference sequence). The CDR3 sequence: CSARQGPYEQYF. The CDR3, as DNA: TGCAGTGCTAGGCAGGGTCCCTACGAGCAGTACTTC.

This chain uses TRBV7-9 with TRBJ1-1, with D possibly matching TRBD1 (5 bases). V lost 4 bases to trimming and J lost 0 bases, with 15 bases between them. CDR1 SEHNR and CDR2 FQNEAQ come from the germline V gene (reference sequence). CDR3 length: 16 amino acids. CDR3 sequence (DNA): TGTGCCAGCAGCTATCTCCGGGGGTTCATGAACACTGAAGCTTTCTTT. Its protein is CASSYLRGFMNTEAFF. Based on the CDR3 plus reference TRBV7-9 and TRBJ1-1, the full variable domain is DTGVSQNPRHKITKRGQNVTFRCDPISEHNRLYWYRQTLGQGPEFLTYFQNEAQLEKSRLLSDRFSAERPKGSFSTLEIQRTEQGDSAMYLCASSYLRGFMNTEAFFGQGTRLTVV.